This TCR beta chain was captured in a study of control samples from healthy donors and cancer patients. V shed 0 bases and J shed 1 base, with 7 bases lying between them. Germline V gives CDR1 SGDLS, CDR2 YYNGEE. The CDR3 covers 14 residues. Using immunoSEQ multiplex PCR, the repertoire was profiled, and TCRdb retains in-frame clones only, with some absent. Among about 80,000 clones, more than 65% were seen once, and the ten largest hold about 9.9%. The TCR was taken from a man between 60 and 70 years old with head and neck cancer. J is TRBJ2-5 and V is TRBV9; tentatively, D is TRBD1 (5 bases). Sequencing was done on a sample of PBMCs. As DNA, the CDR3 is TGTGCCAGCAGCGTAGGGCAGGGCCAAGAGACCCAGTACTTC. It encodes CASSVGQGQETQYF. The variable domain in full, completed from reference TRBV9 and TRBJ2-5, reads DSGVTQTPKHLITATGQRVTLRCSPRSGDLSVYWYQQSLDQGLQFLIQYYNGEERAKGNILERFSAQQFPDLHSELNLSSLELGDSALYFCASSVGQGQETQYFGPGTRLLVL.